The 29 T cell receptor beta chains presented below share a single source sample, sequenced in a study of T cell clonality in common variable immunodeficiency. Clones were sequenced by immunoSEQ multiplex PCR, and TCRdb holds only the in-frame ones, with some missing. The sample holds tens of thousands of clones, and no clone turns up only once. The material sequenced was peripheral blood mononuclear cells. Receptor source: a person aged 18-70 years in good health.

This clone was counted at least ten times. The read terminates 3 residues ahead of where the CDR3 ends, so the germline J gene completes it. V is TRBV20-1 and J is TRBJ2-3; 8 bases are a match to TRBD2. Germline V gives CDR1 DFQATT, CDR2 SNEGSKA (reference sequence). CDR3 size: 16 residues. Trimming at V came to 3 bases and at J to 2 bases, leaving 10 bases not matched to a gene. This chain's CDR3 is CSARESLAGHTDTQYF. The covered CDR3 bases are TGCAGTGCTAGGGAATCGCTAGCGGGTCACACAGATACG.

This clone occurred many times. Coverage ceases 3 residues before the CDR3 finishes, and the germline J gene fills in the end. The genes are TRBV5-1 and TRBJ2-1; perhaps TRBD1 as D (6 bases). CDR3 length: 14 residues. The V and J ends lost 0 bases and 5 bases respectively, with 9 bases between them. CDR1 is SGHRS, CDR2 YFSETQ, per germline. The sequenced CDR3 bases are TGCGCCAGCAGCTTGGACAGGGCTAACAATGAG. It encodes CASSLDRANNE. The full CDR3 sequence reads CASSLDRANNEQFF.

In its sample, this clone was seen many times. The sequence runs out 3 residues before the end of the CDR3; the remainder is reconstructed from the germline J gene. The V call is TRBV20-1, the J call TRBJ2-2; the match to TRBD2 covers 9 bases. CDR1 DFQATT and CDR2 SNEGSKA come from the germline V gene (reference sequence). The CDR3 spans 18 residues. Incomplete CDR3 DNA: TGCAGCGCGAAAGCGGGAGGCCTCCCCTACTATAACACCGGGGAG. This sequence encodes CSAKAGGLPYYNTGE. The full CDR3 protein reads CSAKAGGLPYYNTGELFF.

In its sample, this clone was seen many times. The CDR3 DNA, read in part, is TGTGCCAGCAGTGAAGGCAGGGGAGGAGGAGAGACC. This encodes CASSEGRGGGET. The full CDR3 reads CASSEGRGGGETQYF. The J gene is TRBJ2-5, the V gene TRBV6-1; D may correspond to TRBD1 or TRBD2 (6 bases each). The CDR3 is cut off 3 residues early in the read; its end comes from the germline J gene. Trimming stripped 1 base from V and 4 bases from J, with 13 bases between. Per germline, CDR1 MNHNS and CDR2 SASEGT. The CDR3 sequence is 15 residues long.

This clone was detected ten times or more. CDR3 sequence reads: CASSLEAGGAGDEQFF. Incomplete CDR3 DNA: TGTGCCAGCAGCTTAGAAGCGGGAGGTGCTGGGGATGAG. The chain combines TRBV7-8 with TRBJ2-1, with 9 bases that match TRBD2. The read terminates 3 residues before the CDR3 end, so the remaining end is supplied by the germline J gene. The CDR3 consists of 16 residues. Germline V gene sequence: CDR1 SGHVS, CDR2 FQNEAQ. Unmatched junction bases numbered 9, after V lost 1 base and J lost 8 bases.

This clone was observed at least ten times. With the read ending 3 residues before the CDR3 end, the germline J gene is used to fill in that end. The V call is TRBV20-1, the J call TRBJ2-5, with D tentatively TRBD1 (6 bases). V lost 7 bases and J 3 bases, leaving 18 bases between the germline ends. The CDR3 runs to 14 residues. CDR1 is DFQATT, CDR2 SNEGSKA, per germline (reference sequence). The CDR3 sequence is CSGHMTGREETQYF. The sequenced CDR3 bases are TGCAGTGGCCACATGACAGGAAGAGAAGAGACC.

Sample share makes this clone medium-sized. The read falls 3 residues short of the CDR3 end, and the missing part is taken from the germline J gene. The chain joins TRBV14 to TRBJ2-3; TRBD2 aligns across 10 bases. V lost 1 base to trimming and J lost 4 bases; unmatched junction nucleotides: 5. Germline assignment: CDR1 SGHDN and CDR2 FVKESK. This CDR3 has 16 amino acids. The sequenced part of the CDR3 DNA is TGTGCCAGCAGCCAAGGGGGGCTAGCGGGAGCAGATACG. Residues: CASSQGGLAGADT. The whole CDR3 sequence is CASSQGGLAGADTQYF.

Many counts were recorded for this clone. The read is 3 residues too short to cover the CDR3 end, so that end is filled in from the germline J gene. The chain uses TRBV7-2 and TRBJ1-2; TRBD1 might be the D (6 bases). In germline, CDR1 is SGHTA, CDR2 FQGNSA. The V end lost 4 bases, the J end lost 5 bases, and 11 bases lay between the germline ends. The CDR3 is 13 residues long. The CDR3 reads CASSSWDMYGYTF. The CDR3 bases that were read are TGTGCCAGCAGCTCCTGGGACATGTATGGC. The complete variable domain, with remaining parts taken from reference TRBV7-2 and TRBJ1-2, reads GAGVSQSPSNKVTEKGKDVELRCDPISGHTALYWYRQSLGQGLEFLIYFQGNSAPDKSGLPSDRFSAERTGGSVSTLTIQRTQQEDSAVYLCASSSWDMYGYTFGSGTRLTVV.

This clone came up many times. The read ends 3 residues shy of where the CDR3 ends; the end is completed using the germline J gene. The chain uses TRBV19 and TRBJ2-2; D is ambiguous. This CDR3 comprises 14 residues. Trimming took off 3 bases at V and 4 bases at J, with 9 bases between the two ends. The V gene's germline CDR1 is LNHDA and CDR2 SQIVND (reference sequence). The CDR3 loop is CASSIGLVTGELFF. CDR3 bases read: TGTGCCAGTAGTATTGGGCTGGTCACCGGGGAG.

This clone was detected many times. With the read ending 3 residues before the CDR3 end, the germline J gene is used to fill in that end. This chain links TRBV19 with TRBJ2-4; 12 nucleotides align to TRBD2. Germline V lookup: CDR1 LNHDA, CDR2 SQIVND (reference sequence). V gave up 6 bases and J gave up 8 bases; unmatched junction bases: 8. There are 15 residues in the CDR3. The CDR3 protein is CASRRLAGERYIQYF. CDR3 bases read: TGTGCCAGTAGACGACTAGCGGGAGAAAGGTACATT.

This clone came up many times. CDR3 in amino acids: CASSDDGGMNTEAFF. CDR3 bases read: TGTGCCAGTAGTGACGATGGGGGGATGAACACTGAA. V usage is TRBV19 and J usage is TRBJ1-1; TRBD1 might be the D (5 bases). The CDR3 end is not reached by the read, which stops 3 residues before it; the germline J gene fills it in. The CDR3 length is 15 residues. The V gene lost 5 bases and the J gene lost 0 bases, with 13 bases spanning the gap. Germline V CDR1 and CDR2: LNHDA, SQIVND (reference sequence).

This clone came up many times. The read gets to within 3 residues of the CDR3 end, and the germline J gene fills in the rest. J is TRBJ2-1 and V is TRBV10-3, with no clear D. This CDR3 is 12 amino acids long. Germline V gene sequence: CDR1 ENHRY, CDR2 SYGVKD. V dropped 0 bases and J dropped 5 bases, with 2 bases sitting between them. CDR3 in amino acids: CAISESDNEQFF. The CDR3 DNA, read in part, is TGTGCCATCAGTGAGTCCGACAATGAG.

A note on this clone: The read ends 3 residues early relative to the CDR3; the germline J gene fills the gap. V usage is TRBV11-3 and J usage is TRBJ2-5, with TRBD2 identical over 7 bases. The germline V gene encodes CDR1 SGHNT and CDR2 YENEEA. V shed 5 bases and J 2 bases; nucleotides not matched to a gene: 5. The CDR3 extends over 14 amino acids. CDR3 region: CASSHGGNQETQYF. The sequenced CDR3 bases are TGTGCCAGCAGCCACGGGGGGAATCAAGAGACC.

This clone was counted ten times or more. The read comes to an end 3 residues before the CDR3 does, leaving the germline J gene to fill in the end. The J gene is TRBJ1-1, the V gene TRBV20-1; weak D call: TRBD1 (5 bases). The CDR3 covers 12 residues. The V gene's germline CDR1 is DFQATT and CDR2 SNEGSKA (reference sequence). With 5 bases removed from V and 6 bases from J, the gap between germline ends came to 13 bases. CDR3 DNA, as far as it was read: TGCAGTGCTCGACCTGGAGGGGCTGAA. It translates to CSARPGGAE. The full CDR3 protein reads CSARPGGAEAFF.

This clone was seen repeatedly, ten times or more. Sequencing ends 3 residues short of the CDR3 end; the germline J gene provides the rest. The V call is TRBV18, the J call TRBJ2-3, with TRBD1 matching 7 bases. Germline CDR1 and CDR2: KGHSH and LQKENI. The CDR3 has 15 residues. The J segment lost 2 bases and the V segment lost 6 bases, leaving 8 bases of the junction unmatched. The CDR3 DNA, read in part, is TGTGCCAGCTCCCCCAGGGGGACATACACAGATACG. Its translation: CASSPRGTYTDT. The whole CDR3 protein is CASSPRGTYTDTQYF.

Ten or more counts support this clone. The read comes to an end 3 residues before the CDR3 does, leaving the germline J gene to fill in the end. The V and J genes are TRBV20-1 and TRBJ2-5, with 10 bases that match TRBD1. Germline V gene lookup returns CDR1 DFQATT and CDR2 SNEGSKA (reference sequence). This CDR3 comprises 13 residues. J was trimmed by 3 bases and V by 6 bases; bases with no gene match: 4. CDR3 DNA (partial): TGCAGTGCGACCGGACAGGGGGAAGAGACC. Its protein is CSATGQGEET. Given in full, the CDR3 is CSATGQGEETQYF.

This clone was found many times. The read gets to within 3 residues of the CDR3 end, and the germline J gene fills in the rest. The chain recombines TRBV2 with TRBJ2-3; a weak D match, TRBD1 (6 bases). Germline CDR1 and CDR2: SNHLY and FYNNEI. V lost 6 bases and J 7 bases, leaving 14 bases between the germline ends. The CDR3 is 13 residues long. The sequenced part of the CDR3 DNA is TGTGCCAGCAGGAGCCAAAGGGGGAATACG. Translating gives CASRSQRGNT. From start to end, the CDR3 is CASRSQRGNTQYF.

This clone was seen ten or more times. The CDR3 reads CSARDPQGGYEQYF. The covered CDR3 bases are TGCAGTGCTAGAGATCCCCAGGGAGGGTACGAG. The chain couples TRBV20-1 to TRBJ2-7; 7 nucleotides agree with TRBD2. With the read ending 3 residues before the CDR3 end, the germline J gene is used to fill in that end. Germline V lookup: CDR1 DFQATT, CDR2 SNEGSKA (reference sequence). Trimming cost V 0 bases and J 4 bases; bases outside gene matches: 6. The CDR3 consists of 14 residues.

This clone was recorded at least ten times. The CDR3 end lies 3 residues beyond the end of the read and is filled in from the germline J gene. The same CDR3 is also encoded by other DNA sequences in this sample. The chain links TRBV18 to TRBJ1-5; 12 bases line up with TRBD1. Germline CDR1 and CDR2: KGHSH and LQKENI. Trimming cost V 2 bases and J 3 bases; bases outside gene matches: 2. The CDR3 spans 16 residues. The CDR3: CASSPGTGGLNQPQHF. Partial CDR3 DNA: TGTGCCAGCTCACCAGGGACAGGGGGCCTCAATCAGCCC.

In its sample, this clone was seen many times. The read ends 3 residues early relative to the CDR3; the germline J gene fills the gap. The chain joins TRBV20-1 to TRBJ2-7; 11 bases are shared with TRBD1. CDR1 and CDR2 (germline): DFQATT, SNEGSKA (reference sequence). Unmatched junction bases numbered 19, after V lost 1 base and J lost 2 bases. The CDR3 has 20 amino acids. CDR3 loop: CSARASRDRGFLAEAYEQYF. The sequenced part of the CDR3 DNA is TGCAGTGCTAGAGCTTCTCGGGACAGGGGGTTTTTAGCGGAGGCCTACGAG.

Ten or more counts support this clone. The sequenced fragment ends 3 residues before the CDR3 boundary, so the rest is inferred from the germline J gene. V is TRBV5-1 and J is TRBJ2-7, with 8 bases fitting TRBD1. With V trimmed by 0 bases and J by 4 bases, 9 bases remained unmatched. The germline V gene has CDR1 SGHRS and CDR2 YFSETQ. The CDR3 has 16 amino acids. The DNA read from the CDR3 is TGCGCCAGCAGCTTGGCCAGCGGACAGGGCCTATACGAG. This encodes CASSLASGQGLYE. The full CDR3 protein is CASSLASGQGLYEQYF.

This clone was counted many times. The read ends 3 residues before the CDR3 terminus; that terminus is restored from the germline J gene. V is TRBV30 and J is TRBJ2-7; D uncertain. Between the trimmed V and J ends, which lost 3 bases and 0 bases, there was a span of 6 bases. The CDR3 totals 12 residues. The germline CDR1 and CDR2 sequences are GTSNPN and SVGIG (reference sequence). CDR3 bases read: TGTGCCTGGAGCCAGGTCTCCTACGAG. This translates into CAWSQVSYE. The whole CDR3 sequence reads CAWSQVSYEQYF.

This clone has at least ten counts. The CDR3 goes on 3 residues after the read ends, and that part is filled in from the germline J gene. The chain links TRBV6-2 or TRBV6-3 to TRBJ1-1; D is undetermined. The CDR3 has 13 residues. V lost 8 bases and J 5 bases, leaving 15 bases between the germline ends. The germline gives CDR1 MNHEY, CDR2 SVGEGT. The DNA read from the CDR3 is TGTGCCAGCGGATCGAGGACGGGGACTGAA. It codes for CASGSRTGTE. The whole CDR3 protein is CASGSRTGTEAFF.

This clone was seen repeatedly, ten times or more. Read coverage stops 3 residues before the CDR3 terminus; the germline J gene supplies the remainder. The chain couples TRBV5-1 to TRBJ2-1; 7 nucleotides line up with TRBD2. The CDR3 spans 15 residues. Per the germline V gene, CDR1 is SGHRS and CDR2 is YFSETQ. The V gene end was trimmed by 3 bases and the J gene end by 9 bases; junction bases not matched to a gene: 12. Incomplete CDR3 DNA: TGCGCCAGCAGCTCGAAGGCGGGAGCCTCCGGTGAG. Its translation: CASSSKAGASGE. The whole CDR3 sequence is CASSSKAGASGEQFF.

This clone appeared many times. Here the CDR3 reads CASSPGTPSTDTQYF. The DNA read from the CDR3 is TGCGCCAGCAGCCCGGGGACACCTAGCACAGATACG. The genes are TRBV5-1 and TRBJ2-3; tentatively, D is TRBD1 (6 bases). The read terminates 3 residues before the CDR3 end, so the remaining end is supplied by the germline J gene. Germline assignment: CDR1 SGHRS and CDR2 YFSETQ. The V end lost 4 bases, the J end lost 0 bases, and 12 bases lay between the germline ends. The CDR3 consists of 15 residues.

Worth noting for this clone: The CDR3 extends 3 residues past the end of the read, so its final part is completed from the germline J gene. The chain combines TRBV2 with TRBJ2-7, with D perhaps matching TRBD1 (6 bases). Per the germline V gene, CDR1 is SNHLY and CDR2 is FYNNEI. CDR3 size: 16 residues. Deletions cut 5 bases from V and 5 bases from J, with 22 bases between. The CDR3 here is CASSLLGGNGPNEQYF. CDR3 DNA, as far as it was read: TGTGCCAGCAGTCTCTTAGGGGGAAACGGGCCAAACGAG.

Concerning this clone: Mismatch with germline at one junction end may stem from a read error. The CDR3 is cut off 3 residues early in the read; its end comes from the germline J gene. The chain combines TRBV7-9 with TRBJ2-7; 9 nucleotides agree with TRBD2. CDR3 length: 14 residues. Germline V gene data show CDR1 as SEHNR and CDR2 as FQNEAQ (reference sequence). The CDR3 loop is CANSLREGHVEQYF. The CDR3 bases that were read are TGTGCCAACAGCTTGCGGGAGGGCCACGTCGAG.

This clone was seen repeatedly, ten times or more. The read gets to within 3 residues of the CDR3 end, and the germline J gene fills in the rest. V is TRBV6-2 or TRBV6-3 and J is TRBJ2-1; TRBD2 aligns across 10 bases. The CDR3 runs 16 residues. CDR1 and CDR2 (germline): MNHEY, SVGEGT. Trimming cost V 8 bases and J 1 base; bases outside gene matches: 8. CDR3 protein: CASVQREGRSYNEQFF. The covered CDR3 bases are TGTGCCAGCGTTCAGCGGGAGGGCCGGTCCTACAATGAG.

This clone was recorded many times. The read is 3 residues too short to cover the CDR3 end, so that end is filled in from the germline J gene. The chain recombines TRBV7-2 with TRBJ2-1; D not certain. The CDR3 has 13 residues. Trimming cost V 1 base and J 9 bases, with 10 bases left between them. CDR1 SGHTA and CDR2 FQGNSA come from the germline V gene. CDR3 sequence: CASSLGSMREQFF. The sequenced part of the CDR3 DNA is TGTGCCAGCAGCTTAGGAAGCATGCGTGAG.